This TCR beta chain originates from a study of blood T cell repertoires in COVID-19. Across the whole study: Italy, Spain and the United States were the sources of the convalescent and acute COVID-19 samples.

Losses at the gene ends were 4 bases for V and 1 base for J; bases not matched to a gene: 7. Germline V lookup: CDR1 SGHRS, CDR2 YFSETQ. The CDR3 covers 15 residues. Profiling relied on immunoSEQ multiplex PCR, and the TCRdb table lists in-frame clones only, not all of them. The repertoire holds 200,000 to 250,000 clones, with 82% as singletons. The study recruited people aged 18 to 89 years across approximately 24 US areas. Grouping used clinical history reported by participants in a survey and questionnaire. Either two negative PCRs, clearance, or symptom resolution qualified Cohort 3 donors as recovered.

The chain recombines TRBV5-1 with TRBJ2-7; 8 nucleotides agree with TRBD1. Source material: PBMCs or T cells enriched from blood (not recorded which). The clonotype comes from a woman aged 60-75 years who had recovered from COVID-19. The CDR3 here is CASSPHRGDSYEQYF. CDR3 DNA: TGCGCCAGCAGCCCCCACAGGGGGGATTCCTACGAGCAGTACTTC.